The rows below give T cell receptor beta chains drawn from one sample of a study of PD-L1 blockade in urothelial cancer. Sequencing used immunoSEQ multiplex PCR; TCRdb keeps in-frame clones, though not all of them. The table has 100,000 to 150,000 clones, around 88% seen once; the top ten hold 2.4%. The source was PBMCs, collected around atezolizumab (anti-PD-L1) treatment. The origin of the receptors is a man aged 50 to 59 with urothelial cancer. Both conserved end residues are part of each CDR3. D genes are given only for firm matches. Clone sizes are given selectively: once, few, many, or a class where the clone is expanded.

j_gene,d_gene,len,v_gene,abundance,CDR3aa,CDR3nt
TRBJ1-5,TRBD1,15,TRBV10-3,.,CAISLGTGSNQPQHF,TGTGCCATCAGTTTGGGGACAGGGAGTAATCAGCCCCAGCATTTT
TRBJ1-5,TRBD1,20,TRBV2,once,CASSELGGGFFPYSNQPQHF,TGTGCCAGCAGTGAATTAGGGGGCGGGTTCTTTCCATATAGCAATCAGCCCCAGCATTTT
TRBJ1-3,.,16,TRBV7-2,few,CASTLYPQGRGNTIYF,TGTGCCAGCACCCTCTACCCCCAGGGGCGAGGAAACACCATATATTTT
TRBJ2-1,TRBD2,13,TRBV7-6,once,CASSRDYGFEQFF,TGTGCCAGCAGCCGGGACTACGGTTTTGAGCAGTTCTTC
TRBJ2-3,TRBD1,14,TRBV5-4,.,CASTEGASTDTQYF,TGTGCCAGCACCGAGGGGGCTAGCACAGATACGCAGTATTTT
TRBJ2-7,TRBD2,14,TRBV6-5,many,CASSLFSGSGEQYF,TGTGCCAGCAGCCTCTTTAGCGGGAGCGGCGAGCAGTACTTC
TRBJ2-3,.,14,TRBV19,.,CASSIRGSTDTQYF,TGTGCCAGTAGTATAAGGGGGAGTACAGATACGCAGTATTTT
TRBJ1-2,.,12,TRBV6-1,.,CASSEGGRGYTF,TGTGCCAGCAGTGAAGGGGGGCGAGGCTACACCTTC
TRBJ2-7,TRBD2,16,TRBV7-8,.,CASSFYEAGPSYEQYF,TGTGCCAGCAGCTTCTACGAAGCGGGACCCTCCTACGAGCAGTACTTC
TRBJ2-7,.,11,TRBV20-1,.,CSARGPYEQYF,TGCAGTGCTCGCGGTCCCTACGAGCAGTACTTC